Listed below are T cell receptor beta chains from one sample, sequenced in a study of cytomegalovirus exposure and HLA in healthy donors. Assay: immunoSEQ multiplex PCR; the TCRdb copy retains only in-frame clones and omits some. In total, the table holds over 100,000 clones. Sequenced material: PBMCs. The receptors were gathered from a man between 18 and 35 years old in good health and CMV-seronegative. CDR3s include the opening cysteine and the closing phenylalanine or tryptophan. A D gene is named only where the DNA matches it firmly.

d_gene,j_gene,v_gene,CDR3nt,CDR3aa
.,TRBJ2-7,TRBV5-6,TGTGCCAGCAGCTTGGGCAGCGGCTACGAGCAGTACTTC,CASSLGSGYEQYF
.,TRBJ1-5,TRBV6-5,TGTGCCAGCAGGAAGCAGGGAACCAATCAGCCCCAGCATTTT,CASRKQGTNQPQHF
TRBD2,TRBJ2-7,TRBV29-1,TGCAGCGTTGCTAGCGGGAGCTCCTACAGCGAGCAGTACTTC,CSVASGSSYSEQYF
.,TRBJ1-3,TRBV5-4,TGTGCCAGCAGCCTCGACAGCAACTCTGGAAACACCATATATTTT,CASSLDSNSGNTIYF
.,TRBJ1-5,TRBV4-3,TGCGCCAGCAGCCAAGCGGTTTCAGGGGCCGTCCCCCAGCATTTT,CASSQAVSGAVPQHF
.,TRBJ2-7,TRBV28,TGTGCCAGCAGTTCCGGGACACCTACCTACGAGCAGTACTTC,CASSSGTPTYEQYF
TRBD1,TRBJ2-7,TRBV7-3,TGTGCCAGCAGCTTAGGACAGGGTAACGAGCAGTACTTC,CASSLGQGNEQYF
TRBD1,TRBJ1-6,TRBV10-3,TGTGCCATCAGTGAGTCGACACAGGGGAATTCACCCCTCCACTTT,CAISESTQGNSPLHF
TRBD1,TRBJ1-5,TRBV28,TGTGCCAGCAGTTCAACGCTTGGACAGGGGAACAATCAGCCCCAGCATTTT,CASSSTLGQGNNQPQHF
TRBD1,TRBJ2-1,TRBV10-3,TGTGCCATCAGTGAGAATCTCAGGGGGTTTGACAATGAGCAGTTCTTC,CAISENLRGFDNEQFF
.,TRBJ2-3,TRBV5-1,TGCGCCAGCAGCTTGCGGAACCTAGGCACAGATACGCAGTATTTT,CASSLRNLGTDTQYF
.,TRBJ1-6,TRBV25-1,TGTGCCAGCACCCGGGGGGCAGGTAGTTCACCCCTCCACTTT,CASTRGAGSSPLHF
TRBD1,TRBJ1-4,TRBV6-5,TGTGCCAGCAGGAAGACAGGGGGCAGCGAAAAACTGTTTTTT,CASRKTGGSEKLFF
TRBD1,TRBJ2-1,TRBV7-2,TGTGCCAGCAGCTTGGGACAGGTAAAGACAAATGAGCAGTTCTTC,CASSLGQVKTNEQFF
.,TRBJ2-3,TRBV4-3,TGCGCCAGCAGCCAGCAAGTCGCGGGAGATACGCAGTATTTT,CASSQQVAGDTQYF
TRBD1,TRBJ1-5,TRBV7-8,TGTGCCAGCAGCCTTCCAGGGGGCGCGGTGAGGCCCCAGCATTTT,CASSLPGGAVRPQHF
.,TRBJ2-3,TRBV7-6,TGTGCCAGCAGCCCACCGGGGGGACACACAGATACGCAGTATTTT,CASSPPGGHTDTQYF
.,TRBJ2-7,TRBV10-3,TGTGCCATCAGTGCCTACAGGGAAGGTGAGCAGTACTTC,CAISAYREGEQYF
.,TRBJ1-6,TRBV5-4,TGTGCCAGCAGCTTGGCCGAAGCAGGGAATTCACCCCTCCACTTT,CASSLAEAGNSPLHF
TRBD2,TRBJ2-1,TRBV6-1,TGTGCCAGCAGTGAGACTAGCGGGGGGGCTCGTAAAGTCTTC,CASSETSGGARKVF
.,TRBJ1-2,TRBV4-3,TGCGCCAGCAGCCAAGGAGTTGGGGCCTATCGGAATGGCTACACCTTC,CASSQGVGAYRNGYTF
.,TRBJ2-7,TRBV5-6,TGTGCCAGCAGCCTAATACGTGAGCAGTACTTC,CASSLIREQYF
TRBD2,TRBJ2-1,TRBV4-3,TGCGCCAGCAGCCAAGACGGGCTTCTAGCGGGAGTATACAATGAGCAGTTCTTC,CASSQDGLLAGVYNEQFF
.,TRBJ2-7,TRBV7-9,TGTGCCAGCAGCGCAGGACACAATCCCTACGAGCAGTACTTC,CASSAGHNPYEQYF
TRBD1,TRBJ2-7,TRBV9,TGTGCCAGCAGCGCGCCTCTGACAGGGTCCTTCTACGAGCAGTACTTC,CASSAPLTGSFYEQYF
TRBD1,TRBJ1-1,TRBV10-3,TGTGCCACACACAGGGGAGAAAGCACTGAAGCTTTCTTT,CATHRGESTEAFF
.,TRBJ2-7,TRBV7-8,TGTGCCAGCAGGACCGACGGGGAGCAGTACTTC,CASRTDGEQYF
TRBD2,TRBJ2-5,TRBV28,TGTGCCAGCAGTCTCCCACTAGCGGGAGGGCAAGAGACCCAGTACTTC,CASSLPLAGGQETQYF